These T cell receptor beta chains were read from a single sample in a study of T cell responses to AZD1222 COVID-19 vaccine. Profiled with immunoSEQ multiplex PCR; TCRdb holds only in-frame clones, not every one. The table lists more than 100,000 clones, roughly 88% of them singletons. This specimen consisted of peripheral blood, obtained on day 0 of AZD1222 vaccination. These receptors were taken from an adult in good health. The CDR3 runs from the conserved cysteine through the conserved F or W. The D gene is left open where the match is weak. Where a row states a size, it is once, few, many or the class of an expanded clone; other rows omit it.

.	TRBV6-1	TRBJ1-1	TRBD1	TGTGCCAGCAGCGAAGCCGGGACAGGCACTGAAGCTTTCTTT	CASSEAGTGTEAFF
.	TRBV5-1	TRBJ2-2	TRBD1	TGCGCCAGCAGCGGCAACACAGGGGGCGACACCGGGGAGCTGTTTTTT	CASSGNTGGDTGELFF
.	TRBV4-1	TRBJ1-3	.	TGCGCCAGCAGCCAAGTCTTCGGACAGACGGAACGGGGGGGAAACACCATATATTTT	CASSQVFGQTERGGNTIYF
.	TRBV10-3	TRBJ1-1	.	TGTGCCTCTTTCCCCCGGGGGGGGAACCCTTCGAACACTGAAGCTTTCTTT	CASFPRGGNPSNTEAFF
.	TRBV4-3	TRBJ1-2	.	TGCGCCAGCAGCCAAGATCTGGCCAGGTCCGACTATGGCTACACCTTC	CASSQDLARSDYGYTF
.	TRBV7-2	TRBJ1-2	.	TGTGCCAGCAGCTTACGGGGGGGGCGAACATCTAACTATGGCTACACCTTC	CASSLRGGRTSNYGYTF
.	TRBV12-1	TRBJ1-2	.	TGTGCCACCCAGCCACCCGGCTACACCTTC	CATQPPGYTF
.	TRBV6-2/TRBV6-3	TRBJ1-5	.	TGTGCCAGCAGTTACCCGGCGGAGGACAATCAGCCCCAGCATTTT	CASSYPAEDNQPQHF
many	TRBV4-1	TRBJ1-6	.	TGCGCCAGCAGCCAAGAAGGGGTGGGGTCACCCCTCCACTTT	CASSQEGVGSPLHF
.	TRBV15	TRBJ1-5	.	TGTGCCACCAGCAGAGATATGAACAGCGGATATAGCAATCAGCCCCAGCATTTT	CATSRDMNSGYSNQPQHF